This TCR beta chain stems from a study of control samples from healthy donors and cancer patients. The germline V and J ends were trimmed by 6 bases and 7 bases, with 12 bases remaining between them. The V gene's germline CDR1 is KGHSH and CDR2 LQKENI. This CDR3 is built from 12 residues. Produced via immunoSEQ multiplex PCR; TCRdb's table is partial and in-frame only. The sample records roughly 79,000 clones, about 80% being singletons. Sequencing was performed on blood. The receptor was derived from a man aged 45-60 years in good health. The rearrangement uses TRBV18 and TRBJ1-1, with D perhaps TRBD1 (5 bases). CDR3: CASSTGPYEAFF. Written as DNA, the CDR3 is TGTGCCAGCTCGACGGGGCCTTATGAAGCTTTCTTT.